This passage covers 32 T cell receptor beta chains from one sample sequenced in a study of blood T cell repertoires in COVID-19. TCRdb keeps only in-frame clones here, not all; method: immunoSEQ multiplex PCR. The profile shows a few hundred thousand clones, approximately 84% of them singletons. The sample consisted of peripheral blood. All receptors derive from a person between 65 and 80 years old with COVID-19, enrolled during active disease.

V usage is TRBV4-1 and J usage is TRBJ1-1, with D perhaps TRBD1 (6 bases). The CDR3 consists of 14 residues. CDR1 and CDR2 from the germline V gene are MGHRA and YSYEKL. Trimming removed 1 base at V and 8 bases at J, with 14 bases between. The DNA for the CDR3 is TGCGCCAGCAGCCAAGCATTTATGGGGACAGAAGCTTTCTTT. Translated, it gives CASSQAFMGTEAFF.

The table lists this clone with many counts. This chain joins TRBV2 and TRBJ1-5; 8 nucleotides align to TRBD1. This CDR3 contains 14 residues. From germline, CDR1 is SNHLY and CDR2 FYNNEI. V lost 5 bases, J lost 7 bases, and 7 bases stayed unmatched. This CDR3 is CASSTQGAYQPQHF. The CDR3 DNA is TGTGCCAGCAGTACCCAGGGGGCTTACCAGCCCCAGCATTTT.

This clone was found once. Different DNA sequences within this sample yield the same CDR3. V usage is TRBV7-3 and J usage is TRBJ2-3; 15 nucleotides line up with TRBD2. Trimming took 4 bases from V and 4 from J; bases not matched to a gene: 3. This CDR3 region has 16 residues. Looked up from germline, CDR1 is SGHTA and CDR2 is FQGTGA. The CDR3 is CASSSGLAGGADTQYF. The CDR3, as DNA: TGTGCCAGCAGCTCGGGACTAGCGGGAGGCGCAGATACGCAGTATTTT.

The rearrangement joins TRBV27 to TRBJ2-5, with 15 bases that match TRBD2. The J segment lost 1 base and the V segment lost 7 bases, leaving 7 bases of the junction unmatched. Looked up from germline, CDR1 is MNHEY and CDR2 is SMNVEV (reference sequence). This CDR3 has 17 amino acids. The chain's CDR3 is CASKRGLAGGFQETQYF. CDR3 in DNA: TGTGCCAGCAAGCGCGGACTAGCGGGAGGGTTCCAAGAGACCCAGTACTTC.

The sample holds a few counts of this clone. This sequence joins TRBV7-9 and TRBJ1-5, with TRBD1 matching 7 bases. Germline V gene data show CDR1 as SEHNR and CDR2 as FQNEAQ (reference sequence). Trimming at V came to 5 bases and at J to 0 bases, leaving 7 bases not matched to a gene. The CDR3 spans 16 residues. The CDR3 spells CASSTGQYDSNQPQHF. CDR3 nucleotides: TGTGCCAGCAGCACGGGACAGTATGATAGCAATCAGCCCCAGCATTTT. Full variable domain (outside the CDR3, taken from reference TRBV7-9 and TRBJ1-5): DTGVSQNPRHKITKRGQNVTFRCDPISEHNRLYWYRQTLGQGPEFLTYFQNEAQLEKSRLLSDRFSAERPKGSFSTLEIQRTEQGDSAMYLCASSTGQYDSNQPQHFGDGTRLSIL.

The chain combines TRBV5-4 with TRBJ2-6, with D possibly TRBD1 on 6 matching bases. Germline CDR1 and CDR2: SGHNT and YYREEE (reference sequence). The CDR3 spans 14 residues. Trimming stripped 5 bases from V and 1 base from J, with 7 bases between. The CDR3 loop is CASRQGSGANVLTF. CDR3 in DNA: TGTGCCAGCAGACAGGGTTCTGGGGCCAACGTCCTGACTTTC. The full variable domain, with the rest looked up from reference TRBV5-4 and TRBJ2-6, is ETGVTQSPTHLIKTRGQQVTLRCSSQSGHNTVSWYQQALGQGPQFIFQYYREEENGRGNFPPRFSGLQFPNYSSELNVNALELDDSALYLCASRQGSGANVLTFGAGSRLTVL.

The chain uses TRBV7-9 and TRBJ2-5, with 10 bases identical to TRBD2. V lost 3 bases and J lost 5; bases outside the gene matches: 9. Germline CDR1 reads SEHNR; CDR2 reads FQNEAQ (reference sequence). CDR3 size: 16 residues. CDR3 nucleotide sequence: TGTGCCAGCAGCTTCGGGACTAGCGCTTCTCTGGAGACCCAGTACTTC. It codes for CASSFGTSASLETQYF.

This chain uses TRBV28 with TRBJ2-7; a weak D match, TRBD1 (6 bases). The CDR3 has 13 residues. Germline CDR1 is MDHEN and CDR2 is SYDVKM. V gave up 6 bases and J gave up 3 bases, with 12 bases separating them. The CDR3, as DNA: TGTGCCAGCAGGGCGCAAGGGGGCTACGAGCAGTACTTC. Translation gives CASRAQGGYEQYF. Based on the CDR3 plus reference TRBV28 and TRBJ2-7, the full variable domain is DVKVTQSSRYLVKRTGEKVFLECVQDMDHENMFWYRQDPGLGLRLIYFSYDVKMKEKGDIPEGYSVSREKKERFSLILESASTNQTSMYLCASRAQGGYEQYFGPGTRLTVT.

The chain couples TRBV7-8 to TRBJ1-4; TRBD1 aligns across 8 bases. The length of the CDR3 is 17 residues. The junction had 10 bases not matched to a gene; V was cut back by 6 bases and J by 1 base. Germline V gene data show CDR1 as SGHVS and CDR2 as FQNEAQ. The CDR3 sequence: CASSRGGTGRTNEKLFF. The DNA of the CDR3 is TGTGCCAGCAGTCGAGGGGGGACAGGCCGAACTAATGAAAAACTGTTTTTT.

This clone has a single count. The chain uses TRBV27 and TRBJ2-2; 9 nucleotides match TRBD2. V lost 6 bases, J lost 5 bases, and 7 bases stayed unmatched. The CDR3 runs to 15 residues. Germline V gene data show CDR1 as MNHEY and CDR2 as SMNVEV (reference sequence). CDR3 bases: TGTGCCAGCAGCTGGGCGGGGGGGCGGACCGGGGAGCTGTTTTTT. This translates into CASSWAGGRTGELFF.

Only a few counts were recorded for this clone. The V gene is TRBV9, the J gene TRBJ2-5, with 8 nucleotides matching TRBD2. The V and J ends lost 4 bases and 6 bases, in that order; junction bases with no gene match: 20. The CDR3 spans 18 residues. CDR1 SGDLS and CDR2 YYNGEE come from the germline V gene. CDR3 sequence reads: CASSPPGLREGLVKTQYF. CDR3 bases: TGTGCCAGCAGCCCTCCAGGCCTCCGGGAGGGCCTAGTGAAGACCCAGTACTTC.

The CDR3 DNA follows: TGCGCCAGCAGCTACGCAGGGGGCATTAGGTACGAGCAGTACTTC. Translation: CASSYAGGIRYEQYF. The chain couples TRBV5-1 to TRBJ2-7, with 8 bases that match TRBD1. Trimming cost V 3 bases and J 4 bases; bases outside gene matches: 9. The germline V gene encodes CDR1 SGHRS and CDR2 YFSETQ. CDR3 length: 15 residues.

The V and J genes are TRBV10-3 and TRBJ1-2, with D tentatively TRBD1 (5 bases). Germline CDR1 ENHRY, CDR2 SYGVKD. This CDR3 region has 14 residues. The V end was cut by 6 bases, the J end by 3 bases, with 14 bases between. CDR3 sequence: CAIRTEGYDYGYTF. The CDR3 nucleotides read TGTGCCATCAGGACAGAAGGGTATGACTATGGCTACACCTTC.

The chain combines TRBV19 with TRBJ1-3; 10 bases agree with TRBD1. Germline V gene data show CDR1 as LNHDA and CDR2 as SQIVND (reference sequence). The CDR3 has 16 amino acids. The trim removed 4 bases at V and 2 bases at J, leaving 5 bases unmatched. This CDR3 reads CASSTPGQGTGNTIYF. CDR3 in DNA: TGTGCCAGTAGTACCCCGGGACAGGGGACTGGAAACACCATATATTTT.

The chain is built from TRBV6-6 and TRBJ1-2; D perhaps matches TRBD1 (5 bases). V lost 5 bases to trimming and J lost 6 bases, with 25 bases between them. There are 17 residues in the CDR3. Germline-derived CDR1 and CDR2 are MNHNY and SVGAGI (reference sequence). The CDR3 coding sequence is TGTGCCAGCAGTCGCAATAGTCAGGCGACAGTTCGGCATGGCTACACCTTC. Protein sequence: CASSRNSQATVRHGYTF.

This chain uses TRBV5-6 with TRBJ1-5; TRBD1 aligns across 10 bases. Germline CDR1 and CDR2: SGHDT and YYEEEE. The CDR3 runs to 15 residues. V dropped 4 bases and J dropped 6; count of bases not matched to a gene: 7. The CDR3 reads CASSKTGGLGQPQHF. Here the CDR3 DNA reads TGTGCCAGCAGCAAGACAGGGGGCTTGGGTCAGCCCCAGCATTTT.

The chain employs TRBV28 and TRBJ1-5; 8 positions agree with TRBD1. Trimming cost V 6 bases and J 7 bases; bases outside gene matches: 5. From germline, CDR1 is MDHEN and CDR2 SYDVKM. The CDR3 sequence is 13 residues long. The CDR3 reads CASRGQGEQPQHF. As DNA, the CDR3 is TGTGCCAGCAGAGGACAGGGAGAACAGCCCCAGCATTTT.

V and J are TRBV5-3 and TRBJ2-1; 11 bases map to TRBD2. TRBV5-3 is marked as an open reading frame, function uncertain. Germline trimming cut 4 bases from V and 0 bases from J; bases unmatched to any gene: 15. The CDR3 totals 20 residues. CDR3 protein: CARSAGGTSGFQISYNEQFF. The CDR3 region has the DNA TGTGCCAGAAGCGCCGGCGGGACTAGCGGATTTCAAATCTCCTACAATGAGCAGTTCTTC.

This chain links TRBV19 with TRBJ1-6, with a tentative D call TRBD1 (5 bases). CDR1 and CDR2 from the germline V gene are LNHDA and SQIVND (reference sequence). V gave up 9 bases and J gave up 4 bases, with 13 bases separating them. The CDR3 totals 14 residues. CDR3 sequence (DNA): TGTGCCAGCCGTACGACAGATTATAATTCACCCCTCCACTTT. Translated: CASRTTDYNSPLHF.

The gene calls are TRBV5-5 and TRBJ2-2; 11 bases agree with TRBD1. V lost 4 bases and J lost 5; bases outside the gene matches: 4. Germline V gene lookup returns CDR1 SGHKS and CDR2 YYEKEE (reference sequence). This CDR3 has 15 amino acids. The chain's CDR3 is CASSGQGARTGELFF. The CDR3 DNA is TGTGCCAGCAGCGGACAGGGGGCGCGGACCGGGGAGCTGTTTTTT.

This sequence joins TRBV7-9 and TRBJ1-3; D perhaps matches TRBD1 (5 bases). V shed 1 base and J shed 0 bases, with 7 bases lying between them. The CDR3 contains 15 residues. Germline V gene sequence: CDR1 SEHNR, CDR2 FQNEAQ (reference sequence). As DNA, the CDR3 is TGTGCCAGCAGCTTAGGGCAGGGCTCTGGAAACACCATATATTTT. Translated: CASSLGQGSGNTIYF.

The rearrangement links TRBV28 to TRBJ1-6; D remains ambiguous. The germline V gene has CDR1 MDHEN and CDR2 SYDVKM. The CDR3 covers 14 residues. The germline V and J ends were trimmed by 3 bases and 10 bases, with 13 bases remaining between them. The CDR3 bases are TGTGCCAGCAGTTTCGTCAGCGGTCAGTCACCCCTCCACTTT. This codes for CASSFVSGQSPLHF. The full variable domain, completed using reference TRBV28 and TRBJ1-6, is DVKVTQSSRYLVKRTGEKVFLECVQDMDHENMFWYRQDPGLGLRLIYFSYDVKMKEKGDIPEGYSVSREKKERFSLILESASTNQTSMYLCASSFVSGQSPLHFGNGTRLTVT.

The CDR3 DNA follows: TGTGCCAGTAGTACCGGACAGGGCCTATACGAGCAGTACTTC. It encodes CASSTGQGLYEQYF. J is TRBJ2-7 and V is TRBV19; 8 positions match TRBD1. The CDR3 has 14 amino acids. Germline V gene lookup returns CDR1 LNHDA and CDR2 SQIVND (reference sequence). The trim removed 4 bases at V and 4 bases at J, leaving 6 bases unmatched.

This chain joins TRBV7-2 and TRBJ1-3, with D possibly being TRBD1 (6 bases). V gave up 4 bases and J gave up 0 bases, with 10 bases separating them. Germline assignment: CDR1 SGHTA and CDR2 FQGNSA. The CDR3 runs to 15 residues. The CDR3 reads CASSSATGSGNTIYF. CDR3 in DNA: TGTGCCAGCAGCTCCGCGACAGGCTCTGGAAACACCATATATTTT.

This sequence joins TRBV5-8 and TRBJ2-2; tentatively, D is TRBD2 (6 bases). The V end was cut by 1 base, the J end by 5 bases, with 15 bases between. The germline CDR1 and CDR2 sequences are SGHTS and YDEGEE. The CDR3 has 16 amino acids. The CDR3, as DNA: TGTGCCAGCAGCTTGTCCAGGGACTCAAGAACCGGGGAGCTGTTTTTT. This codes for CASSLSRDSRTGELFF.

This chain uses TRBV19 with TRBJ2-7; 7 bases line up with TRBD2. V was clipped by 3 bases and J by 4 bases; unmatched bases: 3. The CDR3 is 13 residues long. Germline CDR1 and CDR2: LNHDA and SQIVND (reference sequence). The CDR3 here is CASSIERGYEQYF. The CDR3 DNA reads TGTGCCAGTAGTATCGAGCGGGGTTACGAGCAGTACTTC.

The CDR3 here is CASSSELRDTEAFF. In DNA form, the CDR3 reads TGTGCCAGCTCGTCGGAGTTACGGGACACTGAAGCTTTCTTT. The chain recombines TRBV18 with TRBJ1-1; no clear D. From germline, CDR1 is KGHSH and CDR2 LQKENI. Trimming cost V 6 bases and J 3 bases, with 14 bases left between them. This CDR3 has 14 residues.

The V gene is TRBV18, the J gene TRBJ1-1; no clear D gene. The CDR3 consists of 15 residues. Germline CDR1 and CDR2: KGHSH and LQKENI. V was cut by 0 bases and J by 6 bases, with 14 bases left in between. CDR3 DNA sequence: TGTGCCAGCTCACCACCAACTAGGCTTACGCCTGAAGCTTTCTTT. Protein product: CASSPPTRLTPEAFF.

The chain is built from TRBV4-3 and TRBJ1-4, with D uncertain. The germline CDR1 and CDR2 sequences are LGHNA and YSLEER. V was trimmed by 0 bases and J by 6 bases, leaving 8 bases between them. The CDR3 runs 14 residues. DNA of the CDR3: TGCGCCAGCAGCCAAGATGGGAGGGATGAAAAACTGTTTTTT. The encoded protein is CASSQDGRDEKLFF.

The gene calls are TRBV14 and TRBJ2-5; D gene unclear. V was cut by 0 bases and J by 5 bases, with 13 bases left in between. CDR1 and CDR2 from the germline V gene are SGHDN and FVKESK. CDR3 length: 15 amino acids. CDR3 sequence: CASSQEVGSLETQYF. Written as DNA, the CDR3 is TGTGCCAGCAGCCAAGAAGTCGGTAGTCTGGAGACCCAGTACTTC.

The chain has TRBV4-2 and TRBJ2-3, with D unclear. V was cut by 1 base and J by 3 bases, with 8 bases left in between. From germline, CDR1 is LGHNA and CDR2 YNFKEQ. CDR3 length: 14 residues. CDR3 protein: CASSQVQATDTQYF. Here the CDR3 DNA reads TGTGCCAGCAGCCAAGTTCAAGCGACAGATACGCAGTATTTT.

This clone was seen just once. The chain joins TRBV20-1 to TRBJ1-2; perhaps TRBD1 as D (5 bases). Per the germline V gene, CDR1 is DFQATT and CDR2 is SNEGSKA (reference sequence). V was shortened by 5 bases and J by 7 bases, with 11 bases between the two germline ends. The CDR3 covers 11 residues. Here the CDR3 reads CSAPGGFGYTF. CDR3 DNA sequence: TGCAGTGCTCCTGGGGGGTTTGGCTACACCTTC.